This TCR beta chain was identified during a study of cytomegalovirus exposure and HLA in healthy donors. Whole-study findings and limits: Clonal expansion was found to be greater in HLA-associated TCR beta chains than in equally common others in a later analysis. Some TCR beta chains (more than 150 of them) were listed as cytomegalovirus-associated.

PCR primers comprised 60 Vbeta and 13 Jbeta primers. Profiling relied on immunoSEQ multiplex PCR, and the TCRdb table lists in-frame clones only, not all of them. The table includes about 150,000 clones, 80% detected once. V lost 0 bases and J lost 10, with 6 bases in between. Germline values: CDR1 MNHNS, CDR2 SASEGT. This CDR3 has 11 amino acids. Details on this clone: The target antigen is unknown.

Sequenced material: PBMCs. This TCR derives from a man aged 30-40 years in good health and CMV-seropositive. The chain is built from TRBV6-1 and TRBJ1-1; D ambiguous. The CDR3 region is CASSEAGGAFF. DNA of the CDR3: TGTGCCAGCAGTGAAGCGGGAGGAGCTTTCTTT.